Sequencing of this T cell receptor beta chain was carried out in a study of cytotoxic CD8 clonotypes in ibrutinib-treated CLL. This CDR3 spans 12 amino acids. V lost 7 bases and J 2 bases, leaving 9 bases between the germline ends. Germline CDR1 is SGHRS and CDR2 is YFSETQ. Repertoires were generated with immunoSEQ multiplex PCR, while TCRdb's copy carries only in-frame clones and drops some. Of more than 15,000 clones listed, around three fifths are singletons. For TCR beta libraries, roughly 1.9 micrograms of genomic DNA were obtained from cryopreserved PBMCs. The chain couples TRBV5-1 to TRBJ2-5; no clear D gene. This specimen was PBMCs, taken after 12 months of ibrutinib treatment. This TCR was recovered from a human donor with chronic lymphocytic leukemia. The CDR3 loop is CASWRVQETQYF. Written as DNA, the CDR3 is TGCGCCAGCTGGCGAGTACAAGAGACCCAGTACTTC. The full variable domain, completed using reference TRBV5-1 and TRBJ2-5, is KAGVTQTPRYLIKTRGQQVTLSCSPISGHRSVSWYQQTPGQGLQFLFEYFSETQRNKGNFPGRFSGRQFSNSRSEMNVSTLELGDSALYLCASWRVQETQYFGPGTRLLVL.